The clone carrying this TCR beta chain showed up many times. This sample stems from a study of Graves' ophthalmopathy and Graves' hyperthyroidism. RNA transcripts served as template for amplifying TCR beta CDR3 sequences. Investigators did first-round RT-PCR with HTBI primers, then second-round multiplex PCR. MiXCR was run by TCRdb on the multiplex PCR reads, yielding one entry per CDR3 protein. The sample lists 500,000 to 700,000 distinct CDR3 sequences, about a fifth occurring once. The CDR3 consists of 17 residues. Germline values: CDR1 MNHEY, CDR2 SVGAGI. The J segment lost 5 bases and the V segment lost 0 bases, leaving 12 bases of the junction unmatched.

This receptor was identified in a woman aged 18-30 years with stable Graves' hyperthyroidism. Some clones in this sample may be carry-over from other donors' samples. The chain has TRBV6-5 and TRBJ1-2, with 7 positions matching TRBD1. Sequences were obtained from peripheral blood. CDR3: CASSYSSRAGGFYGYTF. CDR3 bases: TGTGCCAGCAGTTACTCGAGTCGGGCAGGGGGGTTTTATGGCTACACCTTC.